This entry is about one TCR beta chain. This clone was seen a few times. It has no known antigen specificity. No base qualities exist here, and no much larger clone lies one base off it. In total, 600 or so healthy bone marrow donors made up the cohort. At the time of sampling, every cohort member was nominally healthy, though immune exposures that went unrecorded were likely present. The donor was CMV seropositive and was included in the group of about 290 seropositive cohort members. A peripheral blood sample was collected from each donor, and TCR beta sequencing was performed on peripheral blood mononuclear cells. The Qiagen DNeasy Blood Extraction Kit was used to extract genomic DNA from the blood cell samples. This specimen comes from a study of cytomegalovirus exposure and HLA in healthy donors listed by TCRdb under 2017. Turning to the overall study: In an earlier analysis of around 540 of the donors, approximately 300 Gb of sequence data and 90 million to 120 million unique TCR beta sequences from 150 million to 200 million T cells were reported. Class I and class II HLA loci were covered by the typing at four-digit resolution. About 300 gigabases of sequencing data and 70 million to 85 million unique TCR sequences were included in an early release covering roughly 700 HLA-typed donors. In a later genetic analysis, genome-wide SNP genotypes for 398 of the 666 donors were used, and that subset was treated as a discovery cohort. To study patterns of TCR occurrence, a later analysis re-analyzed previously published TCR beta repertoires from 600 to 750 donors and added high-resolution HLA genotyping. The later analysis used no new phenotypic data to find candidate immune exposures, relying instead on TCR beta sequences and their occurrence across donors. Across about 380 genotyped donors of the cohort, an average of approximately 200,000 unique TCR beta nucleotide sequences per donor were sequenced, and roughly 17% of those sequences were non-productive. An earlier analysis of around 580 of the donors used high-throughput TCR beta sequencing to judge whether each TCR beta V gene segment behaved as functional or pseudogenic. Besides the first cohort of around 700 subjects, a separate validation cohort made up of roughly 120 different subjects was used. Donor age, sex, ethnicity and CMV serostatus were collected together with the repertoire data. The study used immunosequencing to profile the T cell repertoires of several hundred subjects and linked those repertoires to cytomegalovirus serostatus. The study aimed to test whether cataloging public T cell receptors could reveal signatures of past pathogen exposure. To predict cytomegalovirus infection status, the study combined high-throughput TCR immunosequencing, statistical association of individual TCRs with disease status, and machine learning. Because of strong linkage in the cohort, roughly five DR-DQ haplotypes were treated as single units for association and clustering. The number of typed donors differed by locus: roughly 620-640 for A, B, C, DRB1 and DQB1; some 540 for DQA1; some 590 for DPA1; and about 470 for DPB1. Of the 300 to 500 genotyped donors, more than 75% were placed in the genetic ancestry cluster associated with self-reported Caucasian donors. All discovery cohort repertoires had been generated on a single sequencing platform. Broader findings and caveats from the paper: Specific HLA alleles were associated with 16,951 TCR beta sequences at a false discovery rate of 0.05 in a later analysis. A later analysis found that HLA-associated TCR beta chains were more clonally expanded and had lower generation probabilities than equally common non-associated chains. CMV serostatus was the only immune exposure information available for the cohort. In a later analysis, several top co-occurrence clusters were reported to appear linked to parvovirus B19, influenza, CMV and Epstein-Barr virus. In a later analysis, the rate of TCR association differed among HLA loci, with DRB1 alleles having the most associated TCRs and HLA-C alleles having the fewest. A further reported finding was that TCR beta sequences accurately predicted the HLA-A and HLA-B alleles for most subjects in the first cohort. In a later analysis, most CMV-associated TCR beta chains were found to appear HLA-restricted, with HLA associations seemingly driven largely by CMV exposure. Because the 87-base-pair reads could not distinguish some IMGT-functional V segments, including TRBV6-2 and TRBV6-3, those segments were excluded. The study listed 164 TCR beta chains as associated with cytomegalovirus. The presence/absence analyses assumed that sequencing depth was roughly uniform across donors, and that assumption may not be true. Correlated functional status among segregating V segments might be attributable to linkage disequilibrium, but an unknown experimental factor could not be ruled out. A later genetic analysis reported fewer N-insertions in productive TCRs among donors in an Asian-associated ancestry cluster than the roughly 700-donor mean. Because some donors lacked HLA typing at each locus, the association tests relied only on the typed subset. In an earlier analysis of 500 to 650 of the donors, most TCR beta V segments appeared in productive rearrangements about 87% or about 30% of the time, broadly matching IMGT annotations. Fewer than 20 rarely observed V segments, including chromosome 9 orphons, were excluded from the earlier analysis of several hundred of the donors because counts were too low. A cluster of highly shared sequence variants was judged likely to be a technical artifact of the sequencing pipeline. The authors suggested that the approach could potentially be extended to other disease states and immunological phenotypes. When HLA alleles, especially DR and DQ, strongly co-occurred, TCR associations were difficult to assign to individual alleles. An association between a missense DCLRE1C variant and V-gene and J-gene trimming of TCR beta chains was found in a later genetic analysis and replicated in an independent cohort. Across donors, most TCR sequences were observed very rarely, whereas some public TCRs were present in many individuals. Cytomegalovirus status was reported to be diagnosed by the classifier with high specificity and sensitivity in both the original and validation cohorts. A few of the identified cytomegalovirus-associated TCR beta chains were confirmed in vitro to be specific for cytomegalovirus antigens. The cohort was sequenced for TCR beta chains only, and without alpha or paired-chain data the features that could be detected were limited.

The protocol used for the library was the immunoSEQ multiplex PCR assay. The multiplex PCR relied on a mix of 60 forward primers for TCR Vbeta segments and 13 reverse primers for TCR Jbeta segments. The CDR3 region of rearranged TCR beta genes was amplified from genomic DNA with a multiplex PCR assay. Amplified TCR beta libraries were sequenced as 87-base-pair reads on the Illumina HiSeq System. The paper's data handling went like this. A later analysis tallied 80 million to 95 million unique TCR beta chains across the 550 to 850 repertoires, and approximately 9.9 million of those chains were shared by two or more donors. Raw reads were error-corrected and collapsed into unique sequences with a nearest-neighbor algorithm that merged closely related sequences to remove PCR and sequencing errors. To assign V, D and J gene segments, CDR3 sequences were aligned to IMGT reference sequences. For a sequence to be retained, a match of at least six nucleotides was required to both a V gene segment and a J gene segment. Rearrangements were classified as productive when the CDR3 lacked stop codons and remained in frame with V and J, and all other rearrangements were classified as non-productive. Following IMGT convention, CDR3 was defined as the stretch from the second conserved V-encoded cysteine up to the conserved J-encoded phenylalanine. The earlier analysis of 500 to 750 of the donors excluded any sequence lacking an unambiguous match to a single V gene segment. In an earlier analysis of 587 of the donors, a V segment was called functional when productive rearrangements were above 56.7%, and segregating when the standard deviation between donors exceeded 5%. A statistical classification framework was built to diagnose cytomegalovirus status from the catalog of TCR beta chain sequences. V and J gene assignment, in a later analysis, came from comparing TCR nucleotide sequences with IMGT/GENE-DB human TR gene sequences. In a later analysis, CDR3 sequences and most-parsimonious VDJ recombination scenarios were assigned using the TCRdist pipeline. In a later analysis, each TCR beta chain was defined by its CDR3 amino acid sequence together with its V-gene family, and reads without a unique V-gene family were excluded. As a way to deal with suspected cross-contamination and a sequencing artifact, a later analysis dropped 500 to 700 nucleotide sequences that were highly shared and had low generation probability. In a later analysis, a clonal expansion index was calculated for each public chain from normalized within-repertoire ranks of inferred template counts. Generation probabilities in a later analysis came from a VDJ recombination model fitted to out-of-frame rearrangements, and those results were checked against IGoR. In a later analysis, TCR-TCR, TCR-HLA and TCR-CMV co-occurrence was scored with hypergeometric tests, and a repertoire-size bias correction was applied to TCR pairs. To estimate false discovery rates, a later analysis permuted the HLA or CMV assignments 20 times. A later analysis grouped co-occurring TCRs with DBSCAN, adding TCRdist sequence similarity when clustering within HLA-allele-positive subsets. Co-occurrence clustering excluded repertoires with fewer than 30,000 or more than 120,000 public chains, plus five with anomalous nucleotide sharing. Drawn from immuneACCESS, this table holds only the in-frame rearrangements with V and J called that TCRdb kept. Clones are partly lost; checked studies trace under half to an unresolved V gene and leave the rest unexplained. That table furnishes V, J and clone size, whereas the DNA furnished D and trimming. The sample yields more than 140,000 clones; around 66% were counted once. Less than 3.5% of the sample is in the top ten clones.

The CDR3 holds 14 amino acids from the cysteine to the phenylalanine. Just CDR3 DNA is preserved here, 42 bases in frame from base 1. CDR1 and CDR2, looked up from the germline V gene, are SGHRS and YFSETQ. Deletion took 0 bases off V and 3 bases off J, with a span of 9 bases between the germline ends. The source material was PBMCs. The chain links TRBV5-1 with TRBJ2-5, with the D gene uncertain. The TCR was taken from a woman aged 25 to 39 in good health and CMV-seropositive. The nucleotide sequence reads TGCGCCAGCAGCTTGGCGAGCTCGGAAGAGACCCAGTACTTC. This translates into CASSLASSEETQYF.